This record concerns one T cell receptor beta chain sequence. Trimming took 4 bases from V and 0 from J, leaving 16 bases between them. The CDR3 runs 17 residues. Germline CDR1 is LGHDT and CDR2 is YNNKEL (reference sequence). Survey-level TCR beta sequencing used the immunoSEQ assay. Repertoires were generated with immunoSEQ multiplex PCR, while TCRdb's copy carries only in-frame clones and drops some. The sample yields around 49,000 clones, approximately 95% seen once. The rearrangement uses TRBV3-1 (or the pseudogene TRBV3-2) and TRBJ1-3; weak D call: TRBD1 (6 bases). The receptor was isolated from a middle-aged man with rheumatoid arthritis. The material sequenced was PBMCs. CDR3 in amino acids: CASSLGLGGDSGNTIYF. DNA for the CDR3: TGTGCCAGCAGCCTCGGGTTAGGGGGGGACTCTGGAAACACCATATATTTT.